Below, 8 T cell receptor beta chains from the same sample are listed, as sequenced in a study of beta chain features in type 1 diabetes. Of the isolated RNA, all was reverse transcribed, and so the sequenced material was expressed TCRB transcripts. The data were produced by immunoSEQ multiplex PCR, yet TCRdb's version contains in-frame clones alone and is incomplete. The sample holds about 250,000 clones, 13% to 15% seen once. The sequenced sample consisted of naive CD4+ T cells from blood. These receptors all stem from a woman aged 40 to 50 in good health.

This clone was observed a handful of times. The chain employs TRBV19 and TRBJ2-5, with 8 bases matching TRBD1. The CDR3 sequence is 15 residues long. The J segment lost 1 base and the V segment lost 6 bases, leaving 7 bases of the junction unmatched. The germline CDR1 and CDR2 sequences are LNHDA and SQIVND (reference sequence). CDR3 in amino acids: CASRSGGLPQETQYF. The CDR3 bases are TGTGCCAGTAGATCAGGGGGCCTCCCCCAAGAGACCCAGTACTTC. Filled out from reference TRBV19 and TRBJ2-5, the complete variable domain reads DGGITQSPKYLFRKEGQNVTLSCEQNLNHDAMYWYRQDPGQGLRLIYYSQIVNDFQKGDIAEGYSVSREKKESFPLTVTSAQKNPTAFYLCASRSGGLPQETQYFGPGTRLLVL.

The rearrangement links TRBV6-1 to TRBJ2-2; D may be TRBD1 (5 bases). From germline, CDR1 is MNHNS and CDR2 SASEGT. This CDR3 has 15 residues. The V end lost 5 bases, the J end lost 3 bases, and 13 bases lay between the germline ends. The CDR3 DNA is TGTGCCAGCAGTAAGGGGCCTTCGGACACCGGGGAGCTGTTTTTT. Its protein product is CASSKGPSDTGELFF.

The V and J genes are TRBV7-8 and TRBJ2-2; tentative D call: TRBD1 (6 bases). The CDR3 totals 17 residues. Per germline, CDR1 SGHVS and CDR2 FQNEAQ. V lost 1 base and J 0 bases, leaving 12 bases between the germline ends. The CDR3 spells CASSLVKRTANTGELFF. For the CDR3, the DNA is TGTGCCAGCAGCTTAGTAAAGCGGACAGCGAACACCGGGGAGCTGTTTTTT.

The chain recombines TRBV10-2 with TRBJ2-7, with 7 bases fitting TRBD1. CDR3 length: 15 amino acids. V was clipped by 0 bases and J by 4 bases; unmatched bases: 6. Germline V gives CDR1 WSHSY, CDR2 SAAADI. The CDR3 DNA reads as TGCGCCAGCAGTGAGTCTGGGACAGTTCTATACGAGCAGTACTTC. This gives the protein CASSESGTVLYEQYF.

This clone was recorded a few times. V usage is TRBV5-8 and J usage is TRBJ2-3, with D unclear. V was clipped by 4 bases and J by 7 bases, with 19 bases between them. CDR1 SGHTS and CDR2 YDEGEE come from the germline V gene. This CDR3 region has 15 residues. The CDR3 region has the DNA TGTGCCAGCAGCCCGTACCCCTCGGTGGAGAATACGCAGTATTTT. This encodes CASSPYPSVENTQYF. Together with reference TRBV5-8 and TRBJ2-3, the CDR3 gives the full variable domain: EAGVTQSPTHLIKTRGQQATLRCSPISGHTSVYWYQQALGLGLQFLLWYDEGEERNRGNFPPRFSGRQFPNYSSELNVNALELEDSALYLCASSPYPSVENTQYFGPGTRLTVL.

This clone came up a few times. The chain is built from TRBV18 and TRBJ1-5; no reliable D call. Per germline, CDR1 KGHSH and CDR2 LQKENI. The V and J ends lost 3 bases and 3 bases respectively, with 15 bases between them. The CDR3 consists of 16 residues. The CDR3 DNA follows: TGTGCCAGCTCACCCAACTCGATGGAGTACAATCAGCCCCAGCATTTT. This translates into CASSPNSMEYNQPQHF.

This clone was observed a few times. The chain joins TRBV7-2 to TRBJ2-5, with a tentative D call TRBD1 (6 bases). Germline V gene lookup returns CDR1 SGHTA and CDR2 FQGNSA. V lost 5 bases and J 0 bases, leaving 16 bases between the germline ends. The CDR3 has 16 residues. The CDR3 protein is CASSPRTVSYQETQYF. The DNA for the CDR3 is TGTGCCAGCAGCCCTAGGACAGTTTCTTACCAAGAGACCCAGTACTTC.

Only a few counts were recorded for this clone. This chain links TRBV6-6 with TRBJ2-7, with 8 bases identical to TRBD1. The CDR3 runs to 14 residues. Germline V gives CDR1 MNHNY, CDR2 SVGAGI (reference sequence). The J segment lost 4 bases and the V segment lost 3 bases, leaving 5 bases of the junction unmatched. DNA for the CDR3: TGTGCCAGCAGTTATCGGACAGGGTCATACGAGCAGTACTTC. The encoded protein is CASSYRTGSYEQYF.